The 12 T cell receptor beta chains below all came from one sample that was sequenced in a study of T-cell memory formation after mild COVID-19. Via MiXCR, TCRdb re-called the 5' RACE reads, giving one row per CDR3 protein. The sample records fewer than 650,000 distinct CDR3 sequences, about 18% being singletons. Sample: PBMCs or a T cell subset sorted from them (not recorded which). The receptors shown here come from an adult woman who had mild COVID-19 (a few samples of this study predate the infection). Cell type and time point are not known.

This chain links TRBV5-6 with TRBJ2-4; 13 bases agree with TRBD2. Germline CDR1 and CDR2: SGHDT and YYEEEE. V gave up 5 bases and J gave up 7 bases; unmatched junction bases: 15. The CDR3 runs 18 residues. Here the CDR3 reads CASSSSLAGGIVSNIQYF. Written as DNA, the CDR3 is TGTGCCAGCAGTTCGTCACTAGCGGGAGGGATCGTTAGCAACATTCAGTACTTC.

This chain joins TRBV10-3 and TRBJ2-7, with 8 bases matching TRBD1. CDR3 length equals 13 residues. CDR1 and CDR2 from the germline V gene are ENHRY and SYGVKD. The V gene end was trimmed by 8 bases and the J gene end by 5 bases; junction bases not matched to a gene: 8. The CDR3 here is CAIRGTGFHEQYF. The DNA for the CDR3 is TGTGCCATCCGAGGGACAGGATTCCACGAGCAGTACTTC.

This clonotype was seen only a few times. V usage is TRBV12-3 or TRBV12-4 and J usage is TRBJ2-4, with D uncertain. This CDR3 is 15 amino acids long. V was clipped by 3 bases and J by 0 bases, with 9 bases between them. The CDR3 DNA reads TGTGCCAGCAGTTTGCAGGAGCTAGCCAAAAACATTCAGTACTTC. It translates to CASSLQELAKNIQYF.

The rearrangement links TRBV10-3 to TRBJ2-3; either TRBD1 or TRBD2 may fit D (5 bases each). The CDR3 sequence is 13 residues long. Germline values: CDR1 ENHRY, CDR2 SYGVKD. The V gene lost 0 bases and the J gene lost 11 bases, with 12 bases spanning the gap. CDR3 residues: CAISESTRGEQYF. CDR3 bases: TGTGCCATCAGTGAGTCTACTAGAGGGGAGCAGTATTTT.

CDR3 protein: CASSFGTFQETQYF. In DNA, the CDR3 is TGTGCCAGCAGTTTTGGGACTTTCCAAGAGACCCAGTACTTC. The genes are TRBV6-6 and TRBJ2-5; tentative D call: TRBD2 (6 bases). Trimming stripped 4 bases from V and 1 base from J, with 10 bases between. The CDR3 runs 14 residues. In germline, CDR1 is MNHNY, CDR2 SVGAGI (reference sequence).

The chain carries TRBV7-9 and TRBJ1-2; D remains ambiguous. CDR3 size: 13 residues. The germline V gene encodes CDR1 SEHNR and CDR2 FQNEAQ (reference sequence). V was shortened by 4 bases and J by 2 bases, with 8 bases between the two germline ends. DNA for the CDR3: TGTGCCAGCAGCTGGAGGGCGAACTATGGCTACACCTTC. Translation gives CASSWRANYGYTF.

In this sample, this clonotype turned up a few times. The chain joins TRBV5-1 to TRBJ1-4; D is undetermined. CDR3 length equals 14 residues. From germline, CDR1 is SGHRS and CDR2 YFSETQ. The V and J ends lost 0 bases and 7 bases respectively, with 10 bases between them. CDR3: CASSLGPMGEKLFF. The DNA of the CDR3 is TGCGCCAGCAGCTTGGGGCCGATGGGTGAAAAACTGTTTTTT.

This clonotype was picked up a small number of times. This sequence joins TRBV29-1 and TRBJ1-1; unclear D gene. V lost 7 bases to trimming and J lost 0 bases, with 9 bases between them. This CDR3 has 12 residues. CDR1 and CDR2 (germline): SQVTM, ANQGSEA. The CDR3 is CSAGNMNTEAFF. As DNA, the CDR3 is TGCAGCGCCGGTAACATGAACACTGAAGCTTTCTTT.

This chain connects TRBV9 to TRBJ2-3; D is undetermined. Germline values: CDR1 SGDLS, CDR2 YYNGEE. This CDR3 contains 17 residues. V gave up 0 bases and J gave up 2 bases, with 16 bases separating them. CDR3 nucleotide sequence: TGTGCCAGCAGCGTAGGAACGGCGATCTCCTTCACAGATACGCAGTATTTT. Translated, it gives CASSVGTAISFTDTQYF.

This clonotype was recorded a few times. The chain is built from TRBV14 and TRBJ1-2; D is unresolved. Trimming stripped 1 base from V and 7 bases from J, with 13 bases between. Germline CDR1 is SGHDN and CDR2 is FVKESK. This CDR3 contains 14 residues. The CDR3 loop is CASSQVNSPVGYTF. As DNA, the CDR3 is TGTGCCAGCAGCCAAGTAAATTCGCCGGTTGGCTACACCTTC.

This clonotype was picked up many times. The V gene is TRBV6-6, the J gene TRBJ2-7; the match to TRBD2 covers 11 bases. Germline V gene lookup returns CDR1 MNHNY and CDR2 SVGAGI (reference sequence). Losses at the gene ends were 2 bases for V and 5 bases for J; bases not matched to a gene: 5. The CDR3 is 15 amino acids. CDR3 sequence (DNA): TGTGCCAGCAGTTACGGTGGGGGACTAGCGGACGAGCAGTACTTC. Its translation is CASSYGGGLADEQYF.

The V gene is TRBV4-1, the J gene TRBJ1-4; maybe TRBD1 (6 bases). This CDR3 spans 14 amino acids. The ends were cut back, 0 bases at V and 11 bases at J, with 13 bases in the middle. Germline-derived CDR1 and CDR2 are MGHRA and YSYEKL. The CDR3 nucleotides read TGCGCCAGCAGCCAAGAAGTCAGGGGATTGAAACTGTTTTTT. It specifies CASSQEVRGLKLFF.